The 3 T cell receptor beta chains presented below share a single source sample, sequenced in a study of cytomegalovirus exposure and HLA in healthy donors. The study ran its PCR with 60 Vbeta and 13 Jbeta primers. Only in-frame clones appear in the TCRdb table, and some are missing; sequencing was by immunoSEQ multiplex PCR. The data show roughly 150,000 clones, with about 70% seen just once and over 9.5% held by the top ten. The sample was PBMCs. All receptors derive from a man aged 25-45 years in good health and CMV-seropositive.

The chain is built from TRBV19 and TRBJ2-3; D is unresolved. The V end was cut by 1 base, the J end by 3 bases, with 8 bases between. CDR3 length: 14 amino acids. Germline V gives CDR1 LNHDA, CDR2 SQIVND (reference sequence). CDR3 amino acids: CASSIGPSTDTQYF. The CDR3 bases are TGTGCCAGTAGTATAGGGCCGTCGACAGATACGCAGTATTTT.

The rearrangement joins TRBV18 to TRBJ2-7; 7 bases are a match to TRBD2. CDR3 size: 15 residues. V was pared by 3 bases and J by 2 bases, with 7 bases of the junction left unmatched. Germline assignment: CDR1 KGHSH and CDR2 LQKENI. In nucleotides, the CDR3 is TGTGCCAGCTCACCGTTTCGACTAGCTGCCTACGAGCAGTACTTC. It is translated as CASSPFRLAAYEQYF.

As DNA, the CDR3 is TGCGCCAGCCGAAGTCAGGGACTAGCTGAAAAACTGTTTTTT. It specifies CASRSQGLAEKLFF. The chain recombines TRBV5-1 with TRBJ1-4; D may be TRBD1 (5 bases). The CDR3 runs to 14 residues. Per germline, CDR1 SGHRS and CDR2 YFSETQ. With 7 bases removed from V and 7 bases from J, the gap between germline ends came to 17 bases.